Shown below are 9 T cell receptor beta chains from a single sample sequenced in a study of shared T cell receptors in the human thymus. Some clones are missing from TCRdb's copy, which holds only in-frame ones; the method was immunoSEQ multiplex PCR. In the table there are roughly 500,000 clones, about 84% of which are singletons. These data also formed part of another study, on human thymus T cells.

Sequenced input: thymocytes. The receptors were sampled from a boy less than two years old with a congenital heart defect.

The V gene is TRBV30, the J gene TRBJ1-4; D might be TRBD1 (6 bases). From germline, CDR1 is GTSNPN and CDR2 SVGIG (reference sequence). The CDR3 spans 15 residues. The V and J ends lost 4 bases and 0 bases respectively, with 12 bases between them. The CDR3 nucleotides read TGTGCCTGGAATCAGACAGGTCCAACTAATGAAAAACTGTTTTTT. Translated, it gives CAWNQTGPTNEKLFF.

The CDR3 reads CASSQDASGSLGQYF. The CDR3 region has the DNA TGCGCCAGCAGCCAAGACGCTAGCGGGAGCCTCGGGCAGTACTTC. The rearrangement uses TRBV4-3 and TRBJ2-7; 10 bases map to TRBD2. The V gene's germline CDR1 is LGHNA and CDR2 YSLEER. Trimming cost V 0 bases and J 9 bases; bases outside gene matches: 8. The CDR3 contains 15 residues.

This chain connects TRBV2 to TRBJ2-3; 7 bases match TRBD2. The V gene end was trimmed by 3 bases and the J gene end by 6 bases; junction bases not matched to a gene: 6. CDR1 is SNHLY and CDR2 is FYNNEI in the germline V gene. The CDR3 has 14 residues. This CDR3 is CASSEGGSGDTQYF. CDR3 sequence (DNA): TGTGCCAGCAGTGAGGGCGGGAGTGGCGATACGCAGTATTTT. Combining the CDR3 with reference TRBV2 and TRBJ2-3 gives the whole variable domain EPEVTQTPSHQVTQMGQEVILRCVPISNHLYFYWYRQILGQKVEFLVSFYNNEISEKSEIFDDQFSVERPDGSNFTLKIRSTKLEDSAMYFCASSEGGSGDTQYFGPGTRLTVL.

The CDR3 nucleotides are TGTGCCAGCAGTGTAGGACAAGGCCTCAACACTGAAGCTTTCTTT. Translation gives CASSVGQGLNTEAFF. The chain links TRBV27 to TRBJ1-1; the D gene is possibly TRBD1 (5 bases). V was cut by 5 bases and J by 2 bases, with 15 bases left in between. The CDR3 sequence is 15 residues long. Looked up from germline, CDR1 is MNHEY and CDR2 is SMNVEV (reference sequence).

The rearrangement uses TRBV25-1 and TRBJ2-5, with 7 bases aligning to TRBD1. Germline CDR1 MGHDK, CDR2 SYGVNS. The CDR3 covers 16 residues. V lost 7 bases, J lost 2 bases, and 13 bases stayed unmatched. The CDR3 bases are TGTGCCAGCACCGGACGGACAGGAACCCTACAAGAGACCCAGTACTTC. Its translation is CASTGRTGTLQETQYF. The full variable domain, in which reference TRBV25-1 and TRBJ2-5 provide the parts outside the CDR3, is EADIYQTPRYLVIGTGKKITLECSQTMGHDKMYWYQQDPGMELHLIHYSYGVNSTEKGDLSSESTVSRIRTEHFPLTLESARPSHTSQYLCASTGRTGTLQETQYFGPGTRLLVL.

V usage is TRBV28 and J usage is TRBJ2-1, with 13 bases that match TRBD2. V lost 5 bases and J lost 9; bases outside the gene matches: 4. Germline V gene data show CDR1 as MDHEN and CDR2 as SYDVKM. The CDR3 is 14 residues long. CDR3 protein: CASSTSGRAVEQFF. Here the CDR3 DNA reads TGTGCCAGCAGTACTAGCGGGAGGGCCGTTGAGCAGTTCTTC.

This rearrangement joins TRBV18 to TRBJ1-4; D not certain. Germline CDR1 KGHSH, CDR2 LQKENI. The CDR3 spans 15 residues. Deletions cut 3 bases from V and 4 bases from J, with 12 bases between. CDR3 in amino acids: CASSPISGFNEKLFF. The CDR3 nucleotides read TGTGCCAGCTCACCGATATCCGGGTTTAATGAAAAACTGTTTTTT. Filled out from reference TRBV18 and TRBJ1-4, the complete variable domain reads NAGVMQNPRHLVRRRGQEARLRCSPMKGHSHVYWYRQLPEEGLKFMVYLQKENIIDESGMPKERFSAEFPKEGPSILRIQQVVRGDSAAYFCASSPISGFNEKLFFGSGTQLSVL.

J is TRBJ1-2 and V is TRBV5-6, with D possibly being TRBD1 (5 bases). Trimming removed 8 bases at V and 3 bases at J, with 17 bases between. CDR1 is SGHDT, CDR2 YYEEEE, per germline. This CDR3 contains 14 residues. This CDR3 is CARRGTGGDYGYTF. The CDR3 nucleotides are TGTGCCAGAAGGGGAACCGGGGGAGACTATGGCTACACCTTC.

The chain joins TRBV9 to TRBJ1-2; TRBD1 is a possible D gene (5 bases). The CDR3 runs to 14 residues. The germline gives CDR1 SGDLS, CDR2 YYNGEE. Trimming removed 4 bases from V and 6 bases from J, with 16 bases in between. The CDR3 DNA reads as TGTGCCAGCAGCTCAAACGGGGGAGGTGATGGCTACACCTTC. This codes for CASSSNGGGDGYTF.